The 27 T cell receptor beta chains below all came from one sample that was sequenced in a study of blood T cell repertoires in COVID-19. Repertoires were generated with immunoSEQ multiplex PCR, while TCRdb's copy carries only in-frame clones and drops some. The table lists 250,000 to 350,000 clones, about nine tenths of them singletons, with less than 3% in the top ten. Source material: peripheral blood. These receptors all come from a woman aged 25 to 45 with active or convalescent COVID-19.

The chain links TRBV10-3 to TRBJ2-2; D perhaps matches TRBD1 (5 bases). The CDR3 runs to 15 residues. Germline V CDR1 and CDR2: ENHRY, SYGVKD. The V and J ends lost 3 bases and 5 bases respectively, with 13 bases between them. The CDR3 nucleotides read TGTGCCATCAGTGATTTTGGGGCCCGGACCGGGGAGCTGTTTTTT. This gives the protein CAISDFGARTGELFF.

In this sample, this clone turned up a few times. The chain recombines TRBV3-1 (or the pseudogene TRBV3-2) with TRBJ2-2; TRBD2 might be the D (7 bases). This CDR3 spans 16 amino acids. Germline V lookup: CDR1 LGHDT, CDR2 YNNKEL (reference sequence). Deletions cut 0 bases from V and 3 bases from J, with 11 bases between. The CDR3 protein is CASSQDTGGYTGELFF. DNA of the CDR3: TGTGCCAGCAGCCAAGATACGGGGGGCTACACCGGGGAGCTGTTTTTT.

This rearrangement joins TRBV12-5 to TRBJ1-3; D unresolved. The CDR3 extends over 15 amino acids. V was cut by 4 bases and J by 0 bases, with 10 bases left in between. Germline V CDR1 and CDR2: LGHNT, FRNRAP. Written as DNA, the CDR3 is TGTGCTAGTGGTTCATCCGGAGTCTCTGGAAACACCATATATTTT. Its protein product is CASGSSGVSGNTIYF.

This chain's CDR3 is CASSVGLVSGELFF. The CDR3 DNA sequence: TGTGCCAGCAGCGTAGGACTGGTCTCCGGGGAGCTGTTTTTT. The J gene is TRBJ2-2, the V gene TRBV9; D is undetermined. The CDR3 spans 14 residues. Germline CDR1 reads SGDLS; CDR2 reads YYNGEE. With 0 bases removed from V and 6 bases from J, the gap between germline ends came to 9 bases.

The chain uses TRBV30 and TRBJ1-1, with 8 positions matching TRBD1. V lost 1 base to trimming and J lost 2 bases; unmatched junction nucleotides: 3. CDR1 GTSNPN and CDR2 SVGIG come from the germline V gene (reference sequence). The CDR3 spans 14 residues. This CDR3 reads CAWSAGQANTEAFF. The CDR3 nucleotides are TGTGCCTGGAGTGCGGGACAGGCCAACACTGAAGCTTTCTTT.

The chain has TRBV6-4 and TRBJ2-3; 8 bases line up with TRBD1. The V gene's germline CDR1 is MRHNA and CDR2 SNTAGT. CDR3 length equals 13 residues. V lost 6 bases, J lost 4 bases, and 3 bases stayed unmatched. The DNA of the CDR3 is TGTGCCAGCAGCAGGGGGCAGGCAGATACGCAGTATTTT. Translating gives CASSRGQADTQYF.

The chain combines TRBV27 with TRBJ1-3; no reliable D call. V gave up 5 bases and J gave up 1 base, with 12 bases separating them. This CDR3 contains 15 residues. Germline loops: CDR1 MNHEY, CDR2 SMNVEV (reference sequence). The CDR3 DNA reads as TGTGCCAGCAGTCCCACCGGGTATTCTGGAAACACCATATATTTT. Protein: CASSPTGYSGNTIYF.

The V gene is TRBV6-2 or TRBV6-3, the J gene TRBJ1-5, with 10 bases that match TRBD1. This CDR3 has 14 residues. V was pared by 4 bases and J by 4 bases, with 1 base of the junction left unmatched. In germline, CDR1 is MNHEY, CDR2 SVGEGT. In DNA form, the CDR3 reads TGTGCCAGCAGTTCGGACAGGGGGAATCAGCCCCAGCATTTT. Translated: CASSSDRGNQPQHF.

The chain has TRBV6-4 and TRBJ2-7; TRBD1 is a possible D gene (6 bases). V lost 6 bases to trimming and J lost 3 bases, with 30 bases between them. Germline CDR1 is MRHNA and CDR2 is SNTAGT. The CDR3 has 19 residues. The chain's CDR3 is CASSLTTRDTSTAGYEQYF. Written as DNA, the CDR3 is TGTGCCAGCAGCCTCACTACTCGGGACACTTCAACTGCGGGCTACGAGCAGTACTTC.

J is TRBJ1-1 and V is TRBV11-1; D is unclear. This CDR3 comprises 12 residues. The germline V gene encodes CDR1 SGHAT and CDR2 FQDESV (reference sequence). Trimming shortened V by 5 bases and J by 1 base, and 5 bases separated the two germline ends. The chain's CDR3 is CASSPGNTEAFF. The CDR3 nucleotides read TGTGCCAGCAGCCCCGGGAACACTGAAGCTTTCTTT.

The chain carries TRBV7-3 and TRBJ1-4; tentatively, D is TRBD1 (6 bases). V was clipped by 2 bases and J by 1 base, with 14 bases between them. There are 17 residues in the CDR3. From germline, CDR1 is SGHTA and CDR2 FQGTGA. CDR3 coding DNA: TGTGCCAGCAGCTTATGGCAGGGGAAAAGAACTAATGAAAAACTGTTTTTT. This encodes CASSLWQGKRTNEKLFF.

The chain recombines TRBV9 with TRBJ1-4; TRBD1 matches 7 bases. This CDR3 comprises 15 residues. Germline-derived CDR1 and CDR2 are SGDLS and YYNGEE. The trim removed 3 bases at V and 8 bases at J, leaving 10 bases unmatched. The chain's CDR3 is CASSAQQGSPEKLFF. CDR3 sequence (DNA): TGTGCCAGCAGCGCCCAACAGGGGTCCCCGGAAAAACTGTTTTTT.

The chain has TRBV19 and TRBJ1-2, with a possible D match to TRBD1 (6 bases). The CDR3 extends over 12 amino acids. Trimming stripped 2 bases from V and 7 bases from J, with 8 bases between. Germline V gives CDR1 LNHDA, CDR2 SQIVND (reference sequence). Here the CDR3 DNA reads TGTGCCAGTAGTATAACAGGGTTTGGCTACACCTTC. Protein sequence: CASSITGFGYTF.

The chain joins TRBV19 to TRBJ1-2, with D hard to call. V dropped 6 bases and J dropped 7 bases, with 15 bases sitting between them. Germline V gives CDR1 LNHDA, CDR2 SQIVND (reference sequence). The CDR3 consists of 13 residues. The CDR3 bases are TGTGCCAGTAGGGTCGGTTCGTCGGGTGGCTACACCTTC. Its translation is CASRVGSSGGYTF.

This clone was observed a few times. The V call is TRBV12-3 or TRBV12-4, the J call TRBJ1-5; D unresolved. The CDR3 contains 13 residues. V shed 2 bases and J shed 2 bases, with 4 bases lying between them. CDR3 sequence (DNA): TGTGCCAGCAGTTTATCTGGCAATCAGCCCCAGCATTTT. This gives the protein CASSLSGNQPQHF.

This chain links TRBV20-1 with TRBJ2-7; maybe TRBD2 (5 bases). Trimming stripped 6 bases from V and 6 bases from J, with 12 bases between. The CDR3 extends over 11 amino acids. Germline V gives CDR1 DFQATT, CDR2 SNEGSKA (reference sequence). CDR3 DNA sequence: TGCAGTGCCGCCTTAGGAGGCGAGCAGTACTTC. Translation gives CSAALGGEQYF.

The V gene is TRBV5-1, the J gene TRBJ2-7, with 7 nucleotides matching TRBD1. The CDR3 spans 15 residues. Per germline, CDR1 SGHRS and CDR2 YFSETQ. V gave up 4 bases and J gave up 0 bases; unmatched junction bases: 7. Here the CDR3 reads CASSIGTALSYEQYF. CDR3 nucleotides: TGCGCCAGCAGCATCGGGACAGCACTCTCCTACGAGCAGTACTTC.

This clone has only a few counts. This sequence joins TRBV18 and TRBJ1-1; no firm D call. There are 15 residues in the CDR3. Trimming stripped 2 bases from V and 4 bases from J, with 14 bases between. Germline V gene lookup returns CDR1 KGHSH and CDR2 LQKENI. The CDR3 region has the DNA TGTGCCAGCTCACCATCGGGAAATTGGGGCACTGAAGCTTTCTTT. Translating gives CASSPSGNWGTEAFF.

V gene TRBV19 combines with J gene TRBJ2-2, with D possibly matching TRBD2 (5 bases). The CDR3 is made up of 14 amino acids. V lost 9 bases and J 4 bases, leaving 15 bases between the germline ends. The germline gives CDR1 LNHDA, CDR2 SQIVND (reference sequence). The CDR3 reads CASTTGVRTGELFF. CDR3 DNA sequence: TGTGCCAGCACAACCGGGGTACGCACCGGGGAGCTGTTTTTT.

The rearrangement links TRBV6-5 to TRBJ2-7; tentatively, D is TRBD2 (6 bases). V was pared by 4 bases and J by 2 bases, with 12 bases between. CDR1 and CDR2 from the germline V gene are MNHEY and SVGAGI. The CDR3 consists of 14 residues. Here the CDR3 reads CASSFGGTPYEQYF. CDR3 DNA sequence: TGTGCCAGCAGTTTTGGGGGGACCCCCTACGAGCAGTACTTC.

Comment on this clone: The same CDR3 arises from other DNA sequences in this sample as well. The chain employs TRBV30 and TRBJ1-6; D may be TRBD1 (6 bases). V was pared by 4 bases and J by 7 bases, with 11 bases between. The CDR3 totals 13 residues. Germline CDR1 GTSNPN, CDR2 SVGIG (reference sequence). CDR3 sequence: CAWKRGTNSPLHF. The DNA for the CDR3 is TGTGCCTGGAAAAGGGGGACCAATTCACCCCTCCACTTT.

The gene calls are TRBV13 and TRBJ1-1, with 9 bases matching TRBD1. V shed 0 bases and J 8 bases; nucleotides not matched to a gene: 4. The CDR3 runs to 14 residues. Germline loops: CDR1 PRHDT, CDR2 FYEKMQ (reference sequence). DNA for the CDR3: TGTGCCAGCAGCTTAGGACAGGGGGCATTGGAAGCTTTCTTT. Amino acid sequence: CASSLGQGALEAFF.

The V call is TRBV30, the J call TRBJ1-1, with TRBD1 matching 8 bases. The V segment lost 2 bases and the J segment 6 bases; nucleotides outside the gene matches: 8. The CDR3 consists of 14 residues. CDR1 GTSNPN and CDR2 SVGIG come from the germline V gene (reference sequence). The CDR3 here is CAWSLTGGISEAFF. The CDR3 bases are TGTGCCTGGAGTCTAACAGGGGGTATCTCTGAAGCTTTCTTT.

The gene calls are TRBV11-3 and TRBJ2-2; 10 positions match TRBD1. The CDR3 has 17 residues. After removal of 10 bases from V and 2 bases from J, the junction contained 13 bases not matched to a gene. CDR1 is SGHNT, CDR2 YENEEA, per germline. CDR3 loop: CAIVPGQGSPNTGELFF. As DNA, the CDR3 is TGTGCCATCGTACCGGGACAGGGGTCCCCAAACACCGGGGAGCTGTTTTTT.

The J gene is TRBJ1-1, the V gene TRBV7-2; D gene unclear. CDR1 is SGHTA and CDR2 is FQGNSA in the germline V gene. The CDR3 loop spans 13 amino acids. Between the trimmed V and J ends, which lost 4 bases and 0 bases, there was a span of 6 bases. The CDR3 DNA sequence: TGTGCCAGCAGCTGGGCCTTGAACACTGAAGCTTTCTTT. Translating gives CASSWALNTEAFF.

This clone occurred once. The chain employs TRBV13 and TRBJ1-2, with D possibly being TRBD1 (5 bases). Trimming cost V 1 base and J 4 bases, with 13 bases left between them. Germline CDR1 PRHDT, CDR2 FYEKMQ (reference sequence). The CDR3 covers 15 residues. CDR3 region: CASSLEGGTLYGYTF. The CDR3 coding sequence is TGTGCCAGCAGCTTAGAGGGAGGGACTCTCTATGGCTACACCTTC.

The V call is TRBV2, the J call TRBJ2-7; 7 bases line up with TRBD1. Germline CDR1 is SNHLY and CDR2 is FYNNEI. The CDR3 consists of 13 residues. After removal of 5 bases from V and 2 bases from J, the junction contained 3 bases not matched to a gene. CDR3: CASSPQGAYEQYF. CDR3 in DNA: TGTGCCAGCAGTCCGCAGGGGGCCTACGAGCAGTACTTC.